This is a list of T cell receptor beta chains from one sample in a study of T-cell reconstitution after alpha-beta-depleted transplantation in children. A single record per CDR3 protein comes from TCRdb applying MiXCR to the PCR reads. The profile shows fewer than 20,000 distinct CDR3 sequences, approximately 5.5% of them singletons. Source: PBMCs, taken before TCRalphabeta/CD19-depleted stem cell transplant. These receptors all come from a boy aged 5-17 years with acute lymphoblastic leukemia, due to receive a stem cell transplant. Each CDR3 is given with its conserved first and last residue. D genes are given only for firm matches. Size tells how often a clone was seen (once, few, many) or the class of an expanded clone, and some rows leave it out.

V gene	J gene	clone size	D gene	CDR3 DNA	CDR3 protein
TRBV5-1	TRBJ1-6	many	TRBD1	TGCGCCAGCAGCCCAAATCGACAGGGTAGGAGTAATTCACCCCTCCACTTT	CASSPNRQGRSNSPLHF
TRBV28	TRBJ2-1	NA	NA	TGTGCCAGCAGTATCCGCCTGCCCTACAATGAGCAGTTCTTC	CASSIRLPYNEQFF
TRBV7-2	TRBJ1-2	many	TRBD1	TGTGCCAGCAGCCCCGGGACAGCTAACTATGGCTACACCTTC	CASSPGTANYGYTF
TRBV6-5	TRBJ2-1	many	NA	TGTGCCAGCAGTTACGTGGACTCCGTGAGAGATGAGCAGTTCTTC	CASSYVDSVRDEQFF
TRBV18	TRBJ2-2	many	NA	TGTGCCAGCTCCCCCTTCGAGACCGGGGAGCTGTTTTTT	CASSPFETGELFF
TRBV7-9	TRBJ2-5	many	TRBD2	TGTGCCAGCAGCTTAGGATTAGCGGGGGAGACCCAGTACTTC	CASSLGLAGETQYF
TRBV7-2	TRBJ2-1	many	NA	TGTGCCAGCAGCTTAGCGGGGGGGCTGATTGAGCAGTTCTTC	CASSLAGGLIEQFF
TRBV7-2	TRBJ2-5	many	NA	TGTGCCAGCAGCCAACGCCAGGGCGGGGAGACCCAGTACTTC	CASSQRQGGETQYF
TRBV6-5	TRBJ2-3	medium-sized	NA	TGTGCCAGCTCGCCTGGAGATACGCAGTATTTT	CASSPGDTQYF
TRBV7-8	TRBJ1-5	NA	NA	TGTGCCATGGGACCCAGGCAATGGAATCAGCCCCAGCATTTT	CAMGPRQWNQPQHF
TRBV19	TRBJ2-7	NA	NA	TGTGCCAGTAGTATAGCTATTGGACCGTCCTACGAGCAGTACTTC	CASSIAIGPSYEQYF
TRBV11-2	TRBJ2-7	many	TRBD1	TGTGCCAGCAGCCCAGCGGACAGGGGAACCTACGAGCAGTACTTC	CASSPADRGTYEQYF
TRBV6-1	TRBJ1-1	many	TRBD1	TGTGCCAGCAGTGCAAAAAGGGGGGACAGGTCCAACACTGAAGCTTTCTTT	CASSAKRGDRSNTEAFF
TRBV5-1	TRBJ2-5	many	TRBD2	TGCGCCAGCAGCGGGGGACTAGCGGTTGAGACCCAGTACTTC	CASSGGLAVETQYF
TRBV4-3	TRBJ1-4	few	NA	TGCGCCAGCAGCTTAAGGGGGGGCCTTAATGAAAAACTGTTTTTT	CASSLRGGLNEKLFF
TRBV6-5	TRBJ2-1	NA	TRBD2	TGTGCCAGCAGTTCGGGACTAGCGGGAGTGGGTGAGCAGTTCTTC	CASSSGLAGVGEQFF
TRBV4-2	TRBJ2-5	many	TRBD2	TGTGCCAGCAGCCGTGGGACTAGCGAAATGTTAGGAGAGACCCAGTACTTC	CASSRGTSEMLGETQYF
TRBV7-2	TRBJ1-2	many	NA	TGTGCCAGCAGCTTAGCCGACGGCTCCACGGACTATGGCTACACCTTC	CASSLADGSTDYGYTF
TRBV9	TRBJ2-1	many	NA	TGTGCCAGCAGCCCCGGAGTCCCTTTAGACAATGAGCAGTTCTTC	CASSPGVPLDNEQFF
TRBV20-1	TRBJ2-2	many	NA	TGCAGTGCTAGCGCCGCATTGGCCGGGGAGCTGTTTTTT	CSASAALAGELFF
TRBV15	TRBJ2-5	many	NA	TGTGCCACCAGCAGACTCACCATCGGGGTAGAGACCCAGTACTTC	CATSRLTIGVETQYF
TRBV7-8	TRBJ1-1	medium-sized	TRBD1	TGTGCCAGCAGCTTAGAGTGGACAGGGTGGAGGGATAGGGACACTGAAGCTTTCTTT	CASSLEWTGWRDRDTEAFF
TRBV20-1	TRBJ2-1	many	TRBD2	TGCAGTGCTAGAGATCCCTTGGGGGGGATGGTCAATGAGCAGTTCTTC	CSARDPLGGMVNEQFF
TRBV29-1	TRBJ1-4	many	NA	TGCAGCGTGCGACCCGGGGACGGTGAAAAACTGTTTTTT	CSVRPGDGEKLFF
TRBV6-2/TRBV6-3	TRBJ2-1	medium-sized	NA	TGTGCCAGCAGTTACTCTGGGTGGGTGAACAATGAGCAGTTCTTC	CASSYSGWVNNEQFF
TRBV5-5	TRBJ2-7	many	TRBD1	TGTGCCAGCAGCTTGGAAGCGACAGGGAGCGGCGAGCAGTACTTC	CASSLEATGSGEQYF
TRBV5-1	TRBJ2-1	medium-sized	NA	TGCGCCAGCAGCTCTGCCCTCTCCTACAATGAGCAGTTCTTC	CASSSALSYNEQFF
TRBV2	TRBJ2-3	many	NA	TGTGCCGGAGGGGACCCAGGTTCAGATACGCAGTATTTT	CAGGDPGSDTQYF
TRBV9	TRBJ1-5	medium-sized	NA	TGTGCCAGCAGCGTAGGGAGCAATCAGCCCCAGCATTTT	CASSVGSNQPQHF
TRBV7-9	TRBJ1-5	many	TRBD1	TGTGCCAGCAGCTTTGGACAGGGTAATCAGCCCCAGCATTTT	CASSFGQGNQPQHF
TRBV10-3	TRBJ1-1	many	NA	TGTGCCACTAGGGAAGGGATGAACACTGAAGCTTTCTTT	CATREGMNTEAFF
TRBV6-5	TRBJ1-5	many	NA	TGTGCCAGCAGTTACCGGTACCGACAGAACAATCAGCCCCAGCATTTT	CASSYRYRQNNQPQHF
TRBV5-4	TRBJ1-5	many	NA	TGTGCCAGCAGCGGGGGACCGGGGAGCAATCAGCCCCAGCATTTT	CASSGGPGSNQPQHF
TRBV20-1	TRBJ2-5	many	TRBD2	TGCAGTGCTAGAGAGGAAGAAGCGGGACTAGCGGGGCCGTCTTGGGAGACCCAGTACTTC	CSAREEEAGLAGPSWETQYF
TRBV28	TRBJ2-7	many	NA	TGTGCCAGCAGTTCGGGGAGCCGTTACGAGCAGTACTTC	CASSSGSRYEQYF
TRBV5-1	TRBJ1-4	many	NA	TGCGCCAGCCACAGGGATAGTAATGAAAAACTGTTTTTT	CASHRDSNEKLFF
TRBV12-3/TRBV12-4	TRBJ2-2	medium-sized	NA	TGTGCCAGCCCCGGGAGTCCAGGGCCAACCGGGGAGCTGTTTTTT	CASPGSPGPTGELFF
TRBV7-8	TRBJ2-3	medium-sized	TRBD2	TGTGCCAGCAGCTTAAGGCCTAGCGGGAGCACAGATACGCAGTATTTT	CASSLRPSGSTDTQYF
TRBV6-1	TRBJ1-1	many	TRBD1	TGTGCCAGCAGGGACAGGGCAATGGAAGCTTTCTTT	CASRDRAMEAFF
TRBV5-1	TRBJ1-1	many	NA	TGCGCCAGCAGCTTGTGGTATGGAGGGGTGAGCTACTGGAACACTGAAGCTTTCTTT	CASSLWYGGVSYWNTEAFF
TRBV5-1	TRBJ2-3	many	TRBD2	TGCGCCAGCAGCTTCTCGGGAGGCCCCACAGATACGCAGTATTTT	CASSFSGGPTDTQYF
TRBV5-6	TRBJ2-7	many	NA	TGTGCCAGCAGCAACCGGGACTTCAGCTCCTACGAGCAGTACTTC	CASSNRDFSSYEQYF
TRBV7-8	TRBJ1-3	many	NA	TGTGCCAGCAGCTTAGGGCGGACAGATGGAAACACCATATATTTT	CASSLGRTDGNTIYF
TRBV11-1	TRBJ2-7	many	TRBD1	TGTGCCAGCAGCCTATTCCCGACAGGGGTTATCGACGAGCAGTACTTC	CASSLFPTGVIDEQYF
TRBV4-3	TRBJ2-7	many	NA	TGCGCCAGCAGCCAAATTCAGGGAGTTGAACTGTCCTTC	CASSQIQGVELSF
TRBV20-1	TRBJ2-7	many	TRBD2	TGCAGTGCTAGAGAGTCTAGCGGGCCGTCCTACGAGCAGTACTTC	CSARESSGPSYEQYF